The entry that follows covers one T cell receptor (beta chain) sequence. The sample originates from a study of blood T cell repertoires in COVID-19. Participants came from some 23 US areas, aged about 18 to 100 years. Participant-given clinical history determined each cohort assignment. Cohort 3 donors counted as recovered after two negative PCRs, clearance, or resolved symptoms. Germline CDR1 and CDR2: LNHNV and YYDKDF (reference sequence). The ends lost 0 bases at V and 5 bases at J; junction bases unmatched: 6. The CDR3 contains 16 residues. TCRdb keeps only in-frame clones here, not all; method: immunoSEQ multiplex PCR. The data hold roughly 250,000 clones, with about 90% observed a single time.

The genes are TRBV15 and TRBJ1-4, with 7 bases that match TRBD1. Sequencing was done on a sample of PBMCs or T cells enriched from blood (not recorded which). This receptor was obtained from a woman under 30 who had recovered from COVID-19. In DNA form, the CDR3 reads TGTGCCACCAGCAGAGATCGACAGGGAGGCAATGAAAAACTGTTTTTT. Its translation is CATSRDRQGGNEKLFF.